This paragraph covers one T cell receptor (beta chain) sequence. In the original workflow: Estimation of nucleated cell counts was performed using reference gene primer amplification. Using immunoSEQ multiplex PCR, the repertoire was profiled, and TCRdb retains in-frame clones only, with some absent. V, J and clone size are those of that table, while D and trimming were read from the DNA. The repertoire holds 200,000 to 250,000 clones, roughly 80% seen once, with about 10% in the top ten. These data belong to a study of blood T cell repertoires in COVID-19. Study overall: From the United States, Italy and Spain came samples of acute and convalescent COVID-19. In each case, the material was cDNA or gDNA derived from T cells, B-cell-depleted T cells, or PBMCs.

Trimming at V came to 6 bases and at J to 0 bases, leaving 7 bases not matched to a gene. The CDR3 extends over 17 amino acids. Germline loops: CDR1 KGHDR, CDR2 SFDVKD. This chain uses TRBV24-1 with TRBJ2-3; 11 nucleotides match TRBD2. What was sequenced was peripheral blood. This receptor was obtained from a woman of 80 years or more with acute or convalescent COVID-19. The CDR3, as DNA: TGTGCCACCAGTCGGCCTAGCGGGGGGCCAAGCACAGATACGCAGTATTTT. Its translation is CATSRPSGGPSTDTQYF.